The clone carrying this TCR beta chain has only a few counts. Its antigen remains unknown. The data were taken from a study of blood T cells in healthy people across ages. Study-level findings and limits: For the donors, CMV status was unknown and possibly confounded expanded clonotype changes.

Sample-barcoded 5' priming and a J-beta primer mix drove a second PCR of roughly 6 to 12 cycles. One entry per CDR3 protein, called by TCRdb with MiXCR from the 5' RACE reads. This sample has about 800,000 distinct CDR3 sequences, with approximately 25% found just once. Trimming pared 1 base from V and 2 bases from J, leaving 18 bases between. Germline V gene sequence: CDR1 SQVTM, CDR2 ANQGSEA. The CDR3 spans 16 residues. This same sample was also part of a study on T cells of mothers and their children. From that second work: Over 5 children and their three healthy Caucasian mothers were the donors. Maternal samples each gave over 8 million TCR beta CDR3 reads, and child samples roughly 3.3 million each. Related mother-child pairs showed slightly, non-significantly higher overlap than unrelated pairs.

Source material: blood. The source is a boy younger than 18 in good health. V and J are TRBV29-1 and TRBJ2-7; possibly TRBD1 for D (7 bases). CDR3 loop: CSVEGGAQGQTYEQYF. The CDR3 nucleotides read TGCAGCGTTGAAGGGGGGGCACAGGGGCAAACCTACGAGCAGTACTTC.